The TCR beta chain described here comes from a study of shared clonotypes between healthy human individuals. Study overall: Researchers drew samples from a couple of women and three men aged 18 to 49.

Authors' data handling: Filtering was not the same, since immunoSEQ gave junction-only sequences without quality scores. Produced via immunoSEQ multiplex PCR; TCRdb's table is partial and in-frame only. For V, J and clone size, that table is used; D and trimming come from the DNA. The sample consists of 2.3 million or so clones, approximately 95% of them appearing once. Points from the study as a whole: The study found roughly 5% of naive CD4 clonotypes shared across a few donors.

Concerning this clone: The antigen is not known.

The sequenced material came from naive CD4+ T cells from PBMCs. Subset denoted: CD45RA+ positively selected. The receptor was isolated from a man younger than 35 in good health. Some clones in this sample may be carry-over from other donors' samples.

This CDR3 reads CASSPRLASYEQYF. The CDR3 DNA reads TGCGCCAGCAGCCCCCGGCTGGCTTCCTACGAGCAGTACTTC. The rearrangement uses TRBV5-1 and TRBJ2-7, with D hard to call. The V gene's germline CDR1 is SGHRS and CDR2 YFSETQ. V was pared by 4 bases and J by 1 base, with 12 bases between. This CDR3 is built from 14 residues.